A selection of T cell receptor beta chains follows, all from one sample in a study of vaccination and CD4 T cells after COVID-19. The antigens of these receptors remain unknown. Each CDR3 protein gets one entry after TCRdb re-called the PCR reads with MiXCR. The profile covers 20,000 or so distinct CDR3 sequences, with over 50% appearing a single time and 8.5% to 9.5% taken by the ten largest. The material sequenced was CD4+ T cells from blood, cultured in vitro. The receptors come from a human donor who had recovered from COVID-19. Both conserved end residues are part of each CDR3. The order of the fields is D gene, V gene, J gene, clone size, CDR3 DNA, CDR3 protein. D genes are given only for firm matches. The size of a clone is reported for some rows only, either as once, few or many, or as a class for expanded clones.

.	TRBV28	TRBJ1-5	.	TGTGCCAGCAGTTTTGCCGGTTTCCTCCAGCATTTT	CASSFAGFLQHF
.	TRBV10-1	TRBJ2-1	.	.	CASTNQTSMYLCASSPRLTRELFF
.	TRBV7-9	TRBJ2-7	.	TGTGCCAGCAGCCCCCCATTAGCGGTTAGGCTATACGAGCAGTACTTC	CASSPPLAVRLYEQYF
TRBD1	TRBV20-1	TRBJ2-1	.	TGCAGTGCTTCCCGGGACAGCGGCCGGAATGAGCAGTTCTTC	CSASRDSGRNEQFF
.	TRBV30	TRBJ1-5	.	TGTGCCTGGAGTCGACTGGGCAATCAGCCCCAGCATTTT	CAWSRLGNQPQHF
TRBD1	TRBV2	TRBJ2-1	once	TGTGCCAGCACGGGACAGGGGGCCTACAATGAGCAGTTCTTC	CASTGQGAYNEQFF
.	TRBV28	TRBJ1-6	few	TGTGCCAGCAGTTTCACAGACCGCTATAATTCACCCCTCCACTTT	CASSFTDRYNSPLHF
.	TRBV28	TRBJ1-2	.	TGTGCCAGCAGTTTTCCCGTCGGCTATGGCTACACCTTC	CASSFPVGYGYTF
.	TRBV4-1	TRBJ1-5	.	TGCGCCAGCAGCCCCGAGGGGGGGAGAAGCAATCAGCCCCAGCATTTT	CASSPEGGRSNQPQHF
.	TRBV18	TRBJ2-1	.	TGTGCCAGCTCACTTTATCGGACCAATGAGCAGTTCTTC	CASSLYRTNEQFF
.	TRBV19	TRBJ1-5	.	TGTGCCAGTAGGAAAGACAGTTATCAGCCCCAGCATTTT	CASRKDSYQPQHF
TRBD2	TRBV20-1	TRBJ2-3	.	TGCAGTGCTAGAGATCCCCGGGACTACACAGATACGCAGTATTTT	CSARDPRDYTDTQYF
TRBD2	TRBV20-1	TRBJ2-7	.	TGCAGTGCTAGAGATCTTTCCCGGACTAGCAGCTACGAGCAGTACTTC	CSARDLSRTSSYEQYF
.	TRBV19	TRBJ1-5	few	TGTGCCAGTAGGGGGGGAACCAGCAATCAGCCCCAGCATTTT	CASRGGTSNQPQHF
.	TRBV2	TRBJ1-6	.	TGTGCCAGCAGTGAACGTGGTGCAGGACCCTCACCCCTCCACTTT	CASSERGAGPSPLHF
TRBD1	TRBV20-1	TRBJ1-1	.	TGCAGTGCTAAGGACAGGGGTTGGGGGGCTTTCTTT	CSAKDRGWGAFF
.	TRBV12-3/TRBV12-4	TRBJ1-1	.	TGTGCCAGCAGTCCCAGGCAGGGCCTTGAAGCTTTCTTT	CASSPRQGLEAFF
.	TRBV30	TRBJ2-2	once	TGTGCCTGGAGTGTATTTGAGGAGCTGTTTTTT	CAWSVFEELFF
.	TRBV11-2	TRBJ2-7	.	TGTGCCAGCAGCCCCGCTGTCCTCACCTACGAGCAGTACTTC	CASSPAVLTYEQYF
TRBD1	TRBV6-1	TRBJ1-6	few	TGTGCCAGCACTGGAGGGGGCTGGAGACCTTCACCCCTCCACTTT	CASTGGGWRPSPLHF
TRBD1	TRBV7-9	TRBJ1-2	few	TGTGCCAGCAGCTTAGGAACTTCAGGGGGCGTCCACTATGGCTACACCTTC	CASSLGTSGGVHYGYTF
.	TRBV15	TRBJ2-7	.	TGTGCCACCAGCAGAGATAGGCAGGACTACTACGAGCAGTACTTC	CATSRDRQDYYEQYF
.	TRBV7-2	TRBJ1-1	few	TGTGCCAGCAGCCCTCAAGCCGGCAACACTGAAGCTTTCTTT	CASSPQAGNTEAFF
.	TRBV6-1	TRBJ1-5	.	TGTGCCAGCAGTGGAACAGGGAACAATCAGCCCCAGCATTTT	CASSGTGNNQPQHF
.	TRBV10-2	TRBJ1-6	.	TGCGCCACCGCAGACGGGGGGGTTTCACCCCTCCACTTT	CATADGGVSPLHF
TRBD1	TRBV7-3	TRBJ1-2	.	TGTGCCAGCAGCCGGACAGGGGGCAACTATGGCTACACCTTC	CASSRTGGNYGYTF
.	TRBV5-8	TRBJ1-5	few	TGTGCCAGCAGCTTGGATCGGATCTTCGGGACGCATGATCAGCCCCAGCATTTT	CASSLDRIFGTHDQPQHF
.	TRBV6-5	TRBJ1-1	few	TGTGCCAGCAGTTACTCAGGCGGAGGACGTGAAGCTTTCTTT	CASSYSGGGREAFF
TRBD1	TRBV10-2	TRBJ1-6	.	TGCGCCAGCAGGGAGACAGGGCGGCCTAATTCACCCCTCCACTTT	CASRETGRPNSPLHF
.	TRBV5-1	TRBJ1-1	.	TGCGCCAGCAGCTCCGGACAGTACGAAGCTTTCTTT	CASSSGQYEAFF
.	TRBV5-1	TRBJ2-5	.	TGCGCCAGCAGCTTGGAACCCCAGGTCAAGACCCAGTACTTC	CASSLEPQVKTQYF
TRBD1	TRBV4-1	TRBJ1-2	once	TGCGCCAGCAGCCAAGACCGGACCTCGACAGGGAACTATGGCTACACCTTC	CASSQDRTSTGNYGYTF
TRBD1	TRBV5-1	TRBJ1-5	.	TGCGCCAGCAGCGCTTCAGGGGGAGATCAGCCCCAGCATTTT	CASSASGGDQPQHF
TRBD1	TRBV20-1	TRBJ2-7	.	TGCAGTGCCGGACAGGGGCACACCTACGAGCAGTACTTC	CSAGQGHTYEQYF
TRBD1	TRBV27	TRBJ2-6	.	TGTGCCAGCAGTCCCTGGACAGGGCGGAGCTCTGGGGCCAACGTCCTGACTTTC	CASSPWTGRSSGANVLTF
.	TRBV7-2	TRBJ1-1	.	TGTGCCAGCAGCTTACCAAACCCGGAGACTTTCTTT	CASSLPNPETFF
TRBD1	TRBV7-2	TRBJ1-1	.	TGTGCCAGCAGCTTAGGTGGGACAGGGGGCCGGAACACTGAAGCTTTCTTT	CASSLGGTGGRNTEAFF
TRBD1	TRBV19	TRBJ2-3	.	TGTGCCAGTAGTGTACAGGGGGCGGGAGATACGCAGTATTTT	CASSVQGAGDTQYF
TRBD1	TRBV3-1	TRBJ2-5	once	TGTGCCAGCAGCCGATCGACAGGGGTTCAAGAGACCCAGTACTTC	CASSRSTGVQETQYF
TRBD1	TRBV7-9	TRBJ1-1	.	TGTGCCAGCAGCTTACCCGCAGGGGGGAACACTGAAGCTTTCTTT	CASSLPAGGNTEAFF
TRBD1	TRBV28	TRBJ1-2	few	TGTGCCAGCCACACAGGGGGCTATGGCTACACCTTC	CASHTGGYGYTF
.	TRBV10-3	TRBJ1-1	few	TGTGCCATCAGAGTGAGGAGCGGGGACGATGAAGCTTTCTTT	CAIRVRSGDDEAFF
.	TRBV27	TRBJ1-3	.	TGTGCCAGCAGTCCGTCGGGAACTGGAAACACCATATATTTT	CASSPSGTGNTIYF
TRBD1	TRBV5-5	TRBJ1-1	.	TGTGCCAGCAGCTTGGGATCGACAGGGGGAATCGAAGAAGCTTTCTTT	CASSLGSTGGIEEAFF
.	TRBV21-1	TRBJ2-1	few	TGTAGGGCGCCCGGGACTAGCGACTACAATGAGCAGTTCTTC	CRAPGTSDYNEQFF
TRBD1	TRBV20-1	TRBJ2-2	.	TGCAGTGCTACTGCCGGGACAGGGGGAGGCACCGGGGAGCTGTTTTTT	CSATAGTGGGTGELFF
.	TRBV15	TRBJ2-1	.	TGTGCCACCAGCAGAGTGGCTTCCGCCTACAATGAGCAGTTCTTC	CATSRVASAYNEQFF
.	TRBV27	TRBJ2-7	few	TGTGCCAGCAGTCAAGACAGGAGGAAGCAGTACTTC	CASSQDRRKQYF
TRBD1	TRBV2	TRBJ1-1	.	TGTGCCAGCAGTGGGGACAGTTCAATGAACACTGAAGCTTTCTTT	CASSGDSSMNTEAFF
.	TRBV5-4	TRBJ1-1	.	TGTGCCAGCAGCCCCATGGCGGGGGGATATGAAGCTTTCTTT	CASSPMAGGYEAFF